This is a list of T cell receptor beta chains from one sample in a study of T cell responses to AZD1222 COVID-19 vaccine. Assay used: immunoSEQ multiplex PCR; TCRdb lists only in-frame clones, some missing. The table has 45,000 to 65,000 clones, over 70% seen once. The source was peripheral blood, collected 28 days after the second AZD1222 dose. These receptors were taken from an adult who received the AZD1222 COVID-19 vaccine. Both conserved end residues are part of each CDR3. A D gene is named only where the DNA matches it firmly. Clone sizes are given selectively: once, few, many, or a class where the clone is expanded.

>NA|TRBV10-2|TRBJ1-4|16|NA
TGCGCCAGCAGTGAATTCGGGGTGGCGGCTAATGAAAAACTGTTTTTT
CASSEFGVAANEKLFF
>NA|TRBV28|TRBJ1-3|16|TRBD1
TGTGCCAGCTCAGGGGGGCTCCCCGACTCTGGAAACACCATATATTTT
CASSGGLPDSGNTIYF
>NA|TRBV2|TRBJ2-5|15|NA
TGTGCCAGCACTTTAACCCCGGACAGACAAGAGACCCAGTACTTC
CASTLTPDRQETQYF
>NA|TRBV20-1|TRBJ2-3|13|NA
TGCAGTGCTAGTCATCAGGGAACAGATACGCAGTATTTT
CSASHQGTDTQYF
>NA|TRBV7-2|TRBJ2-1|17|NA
TGTGCCAGCAGCTTAGCGCGGGGCAGGAGCTCCTACAATGAGCAGTTCTTC
CASSLARGRSSYNEQFF
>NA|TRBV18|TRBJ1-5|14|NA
TGTGCCAGCTCCCTGGGACAAGAAAATCAGCCCCAGCATTTT
CASSLGQENQPQHF
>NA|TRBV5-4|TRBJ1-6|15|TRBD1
TGTGCCAGCAGCTTGCAGAGACAGGGAAATTCACCCCTCCACTTT
CASSLQRQGNSPLHF
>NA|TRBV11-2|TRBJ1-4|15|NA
TGTGCCAGCAGACCTCCGGGACGGCCAAATGAAAAACTGTTTTTT
CASRPPGRPNEKLFF
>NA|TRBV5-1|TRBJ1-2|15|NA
TGCGCCAGCAGCTTGGCCGCGGCAAGTAACTATGGCTACACCTTC
CASSLAAASNYGYTF
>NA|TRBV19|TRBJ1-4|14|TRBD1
TGTGCCAGTAGGCGGGACAGGGGGGTTGAAAAACTGTTTTTT
CASRRDRGVEKLFF
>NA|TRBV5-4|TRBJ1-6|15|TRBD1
TGTGCCAGCAGCGTCACAGGGGGCTATAATTCACCCCTCCACTTT
CASSVTGGYNSPLHF
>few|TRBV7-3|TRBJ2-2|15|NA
TGTGCCAGCAGCCCACAGGGACAGAACACCGGGGAGCTGTTTTTT
CASSPQGQNTGELFF
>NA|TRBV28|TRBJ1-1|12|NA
TGTGCCAGCAGCCCCAAGGAATATGAAGCTTTCTTT
CASSPKEYEAFF
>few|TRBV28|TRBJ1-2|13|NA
TGTGCCAGCAGTTTGGGGGCAGGGAATGGCTACACCTTC
CASSLGAGNGYTF
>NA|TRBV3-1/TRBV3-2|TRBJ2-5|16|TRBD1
TGTGCCAGCAGCCACAGCGACAGGGGGATCCAAGAGACCCAGTACTTC
CASSHSDRGIQETQYF
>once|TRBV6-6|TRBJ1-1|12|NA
TGTGCCAGCAATACCCCGGCGTTTGAAGCTTTCTTT
CASNTPAFEAFF
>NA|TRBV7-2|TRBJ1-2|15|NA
TGTGCCAGCAGCCAAGACGAGACCGCGGTGGGTGGCTACACCTTC
CASSQDETAVGGYTF
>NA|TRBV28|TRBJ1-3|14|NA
TGTGCCACCCAAACAGGAAACTCTGGAAACACCATATATTTT
CATQTGNSGNTIYF
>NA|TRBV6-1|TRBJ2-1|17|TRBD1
TGTGCCAGCAGCGAACCACTAAACAGGGGGAGATCTTCTGAGCAGTTCTTC
CASSEPLNRGRSSEQFF
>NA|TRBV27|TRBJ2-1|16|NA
TGTGCCAGCAAATTCCTCGGATTAGACTCCTACAATGAGCAGTTCTTC
CASKFLGLDSYNEQFF
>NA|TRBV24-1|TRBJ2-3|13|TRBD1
TGTGCCACCAGTGGTCAGGGGGCAGATACGCAGTATTTT
CATSGQGADTQYF
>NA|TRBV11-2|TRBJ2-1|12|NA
TGTGCCAGCAGCTTAGGGCCTAGCGAGCAGTTCTTC
CASSLGPSEQFF
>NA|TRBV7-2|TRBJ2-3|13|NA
TGTGCCAGCAGCTTAGCGAGGACAGATACGCAGTATTTT
CASSLARTDTQYF
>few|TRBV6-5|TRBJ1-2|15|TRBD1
TGTGCCAGCAGTTACTCCGGACAGGGTAACTATGGCTACACCTTC
CASSYSGQGNYGYTF
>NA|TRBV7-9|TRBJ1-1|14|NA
TGTGCCAGCAGCTTGGGGCAGGGAGTAGAAGAAGCTTTCTTT
CASSLGQGVEEAFF
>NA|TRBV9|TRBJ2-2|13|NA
TGTGCCAGCAGCCGGGGGAACACCGGGGAGCTGTTTTTT
CASSRGNTGELFF
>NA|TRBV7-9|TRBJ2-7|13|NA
TGTGCCAGCAGCTTGACAAGCTCCTACGAGCAGTACTTC
CASSLTSSYEQYF
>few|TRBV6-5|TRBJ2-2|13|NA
TGTGCCAGCAGGCAAGGGGCGGTCGGGGAGCTGTTTTTT
CASRQGAVGELFF
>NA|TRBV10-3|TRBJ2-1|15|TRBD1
TGTGCCACCAGGGGGTTGGGGGTTAGATTCGATGAGCAGTTCTTC
CATRGLGVRFDEQFF
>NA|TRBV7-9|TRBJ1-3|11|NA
TGTGCCAGCAGCCAGAATCGGGACGCTAGATTT
CASSQNRDARF
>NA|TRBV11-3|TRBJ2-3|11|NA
TGTGCCAGCAGCTTAGGAGATACGCAGTATTTT
CASSLGDTQYF
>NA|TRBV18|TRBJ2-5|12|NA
TGTGCCAGCTCACCAAACCAAGAGACCCAGTACTTC
CASSPNQETQYF
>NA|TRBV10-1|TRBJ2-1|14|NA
TGCGCCAGCAGTGAGGACAGGGAGGACAATGAGCAGTTCTTC
CASSEDREDNEQFF
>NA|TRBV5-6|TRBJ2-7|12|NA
TGTGCCAGCAGCTTCCGGGGGTACGAGCAGTACTTC
CASSFRGYEQYF
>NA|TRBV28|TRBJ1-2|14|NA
TGTGCCAGCAGTTTGCGGACAGCCGCCCATGGCTACACCTTC
CASSLRTAAHGYTF
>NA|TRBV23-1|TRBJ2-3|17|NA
TGCGCCAGCAGTCAATCGGGAGTTCTAAATAGCACAGATACGCAGTATTTT
CASSQSGVLNSTDTQYF
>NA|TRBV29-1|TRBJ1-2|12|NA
TGCAGCGTTGAAACGGGCAGTGGTGGCTACACCTTC
CSVETGSGGYTF
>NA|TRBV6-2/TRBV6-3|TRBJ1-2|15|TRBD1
TGTGCCAGCAGTGACGACTTACGTTCAGGGGGTGGCTACACCTTC
CASSDDLRSGGGYTF
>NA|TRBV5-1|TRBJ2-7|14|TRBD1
TGCGCCAGCAGCTTAAGTCGGACAGGGGGCGAGCAGTACTTC
CASSLSRTGGEQYF
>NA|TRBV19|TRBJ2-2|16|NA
TGTGCCAGTACCTCTTCGGGCGGGACGAACACCGGGGAGCTGTTTTTT
CASTSSGGTNTGELFF